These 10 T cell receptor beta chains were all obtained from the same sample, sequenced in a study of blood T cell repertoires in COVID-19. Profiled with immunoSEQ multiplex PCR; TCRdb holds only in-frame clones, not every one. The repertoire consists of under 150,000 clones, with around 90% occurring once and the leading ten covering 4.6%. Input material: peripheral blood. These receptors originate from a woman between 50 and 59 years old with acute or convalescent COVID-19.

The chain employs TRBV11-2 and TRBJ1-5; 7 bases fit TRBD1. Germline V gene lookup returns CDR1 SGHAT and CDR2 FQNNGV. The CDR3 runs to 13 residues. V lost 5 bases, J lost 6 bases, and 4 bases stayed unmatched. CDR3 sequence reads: CASSQQGRQPQHF. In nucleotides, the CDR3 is TGTGCCAGCAGCCAACAGGGGCGTCAGCCCCAGCATTTT.

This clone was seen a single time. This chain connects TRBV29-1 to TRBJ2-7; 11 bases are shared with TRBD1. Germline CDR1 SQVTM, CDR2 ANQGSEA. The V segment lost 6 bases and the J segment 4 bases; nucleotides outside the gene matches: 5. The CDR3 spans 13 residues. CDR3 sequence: CSVVDRGRYEQYF. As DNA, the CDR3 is TGCAGCGTCGTGGACAGGGGGCGATACGAGCAGTACTTC.

DNA for the CDR3: TGTGCCAGCAGCTTTGGACAGGAAGATACGCAGTATTTT. Residues: CASSFGQEDTQYF. The J gene is TRBJ2-3, the V gene TRBV11-3, with 7 bases aligning to TRBD1. V trimming: 3 bases; J trimming: 5 bases; junction bases outside the gene matches: 2. This CDR3 contains 13 residues. Germline values: CDR1 SGHNT, CDR2 YENEEA.

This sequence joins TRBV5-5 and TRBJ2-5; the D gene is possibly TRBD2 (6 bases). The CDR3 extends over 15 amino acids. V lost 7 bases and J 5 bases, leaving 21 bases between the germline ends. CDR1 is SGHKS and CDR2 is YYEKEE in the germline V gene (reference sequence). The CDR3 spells CASCSRPGTGETQYF. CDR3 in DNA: TGTGCCAGCTGCTCGCGTCCAGGGACTGGGGAGACCCAGTACTTC.

Here the CDR3 reads CASSSSGGMDTQYF. DNA of the CDR3: TGTGCCAGTAGTTCTAGCGGGGGCATGGATACGCAGTATTTT. The chain uses TRBV19 and TRBJ2-3; 10 bases map to TRBD2. CDR1 LNHDA and CDR2 SQIVND come from the germline V gene (reference sequence). V shed 5 bases, J shed 6 bases, and the junction held 5 bases outside the gene matches. This CDR3 region has 14 residues.

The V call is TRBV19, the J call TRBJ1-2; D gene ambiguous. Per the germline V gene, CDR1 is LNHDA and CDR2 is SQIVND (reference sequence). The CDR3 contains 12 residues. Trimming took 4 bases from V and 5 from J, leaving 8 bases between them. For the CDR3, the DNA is TGTGCCAGTAGTACAGTCGGGTATGGCTACACCTTC. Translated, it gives CASSTVGYGYTF.

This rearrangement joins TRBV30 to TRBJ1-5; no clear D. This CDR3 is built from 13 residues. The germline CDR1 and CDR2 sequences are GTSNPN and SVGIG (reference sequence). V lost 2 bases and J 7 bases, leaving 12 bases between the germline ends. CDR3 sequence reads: CAWSLTAGQPQHF. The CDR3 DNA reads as TGTGCCTGGAGTCTCACGGCGGGGCAGCCCCAGCATTTT.

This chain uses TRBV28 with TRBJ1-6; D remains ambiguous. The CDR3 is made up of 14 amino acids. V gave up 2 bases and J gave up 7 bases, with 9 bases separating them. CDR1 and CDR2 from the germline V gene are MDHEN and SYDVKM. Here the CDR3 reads CASSLVRRNSPLHF. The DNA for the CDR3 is TGTGCCAGCAGTTTAGTGAGGAGGAATTCACCCCTCCACTTT.

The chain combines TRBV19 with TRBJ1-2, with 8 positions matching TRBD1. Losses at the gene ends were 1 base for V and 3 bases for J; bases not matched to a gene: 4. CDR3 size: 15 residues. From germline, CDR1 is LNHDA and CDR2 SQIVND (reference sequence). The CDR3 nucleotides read TGTGCCAGTAGTATAGTAGCAGGGGGCGACTATGGCTACACCTTC. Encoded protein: CASSIVAGGDYGYTF.

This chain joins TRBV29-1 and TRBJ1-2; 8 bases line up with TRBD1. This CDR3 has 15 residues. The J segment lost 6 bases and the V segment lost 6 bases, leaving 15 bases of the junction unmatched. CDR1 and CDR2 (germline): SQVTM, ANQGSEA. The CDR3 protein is CSVLDREPIGDGYTF. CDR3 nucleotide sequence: TGCAGCGTCCTGGACAGGGAACCCATAGGCGATGGCTACACCTTC.